This T cell receptor (beta chain) was observed in a study of identical twins. TCRdb ran MiXCR on the 5' RACE reads and lists one entry per CDR3 protein. This table holds roughly 150,000 distinct CDR3 sequences, 3.5% found once. This clonotype was counted many times. Donors uniformly comprised healthy Caucasians. Germline-derived CDR1 and CDR2 are SGHNT and YENEEA. This CDR3 is 16 amino acids long. V was trimmed by 11 bases and J by 4 bases, leaving 24 bases between them. The sample comprised memory T cells sorted from blood. The origin of this receptor is a man aged 18 to 30 in good health. The rearrangement links TRBV11-3 to TRBJ2-1; D remains ambiguous. CDR3 DNA sequence: TGTGCCCGGAAGGTGGGCCGGGCATGGGTTTACAATGAGCAGTTCTTC. Protein: CARKVGRAWVYNEQFF.